Listed here are 28 T cell receptor beta chains from one sample, sequenced in a study of blood T cell repertoires in COVID-19 (dated by TCRdb to the early 2020s). Receptors were amplified or captured by the immunoSEQ multiplex PCR assay. TCRdb retrieved this table from immuneACCESS and kept in-frame rearrangements only. Not all clones are present; in checked studies, unresolved V genes account for under half, and no reason is known for the remainder. Across this sample there are about 210,000 clones, with approximately 84% seen only once. Under 10% of the sample comes from the top ten. The sample taken for sequencing was peripheral blood. Receptors were obtained from a woman over 75 with COVID-19, enrolled during active disease.

A word on this clone: Within the sample, other DNA sequences also encode this same CDR3. The rearrangement uses TRBV5-1 and TRBJ2-6; no clear D gene. Deletions cut 0 bases from V and 2 bases from J, with 6 bases between. Germline V CDR1 and CDR2: SGHRS, YFSETQ. The CDR3 loop spans 15 amino acids. The CDR3 DNA sequence: TGCGCCAGCAGCTTGGGAGGAGCTGGGGCCAACGTCCTGACTTTC. Translation: CASSLGGAGANVLTF. The full variable domain, rest sourced from reference TRBV5-1 and TRBJ2-6, is KAGVTQTPRYLIKTRGQQVTLSCSPISGHRSVSWYQQTPGQGLQFLFEYFSETQRNKGNFPGRFSGRQFSNSRSEMNVSTLELGDSALYLCASSLGGAGANVLTFGAGSRLTVL.

The CDR3: CASSLTDRGPNEKLFF. CDR3 nucleotide sequence: TGTGCCAGCAGCCTCACAGACAGGGGGCCGAATGAAAAACTGTTTTTT. The J gene is TRBJ1-4, the V gene TRBV7-8; 10 nucleotides line up with TRBD1. The CDR3 is 16 residues long. Trimming removed 5 bases from V and 5 bases from J; junction bases left unmatched: 8. The V gene's germline CDR1 is SGHVS and CDR2 FQNEAQ.

The chain couples TRBV5-1 to TRBJ2-2; D may be TRBD2 (6 bases). Looked up from germline, CDR1 is SGHRS and CDR2 is YFSETQ. The V end was cut by 4 bases, the J end by 1 base, with 14 bases between. There are 16 residues in the CDR3. The CDR3 sequence: CASSGAGPGNTGELFF. The CDR3 bases are TGCGCCAGCAGCGGGGCGGGGCCAGGGAACACCGGGGAGCTGTTTTTT.

V is TRBV9 and J is TRBJ1-1; 7 bases agree with TRBD1. Germline values: CDR1 SGDLS, CDR2 YYNGEE. Unmatched junction bases numbered 2, after V lost 0 bases and J lost 6 bases. The CDR3 length is 13 residues. CDR3 sequence reads: CASSVVTGAEAFF. The CDR3 coding sequence is TGTGCCAGCAGCGTAGTAACAGGGGCTGAAGCTTTCTTT.

This chain joins TRBV28 and TRBJ1-6; tentatively, D is TRBD1 (6 bases). Germline CDR1 MDHEN, CDR2 SYDVKM. The V end lost 6 bases, the J end lost 7 bases, and 19 bases lay between the germline ends. The CDR3 is 16 residues long. The DNA for the CDR3 is TGTGCCAGCAGCCCCGGGACCGCGAGGGGGAATTCACCCCTCCACTTT. Amino acids: CASSPGTARGNSPLHF.

A single count supports this clone. The J gene is TRBJ2-2, the V gene TRBV3-1 (or the pseudogene TRBV3-2); D might be TRBD2 (7 bases). Germline CDR1 is LGHDT and CDR2 is YNNKEL (reference sequence). This CDR3 contains 17 residues. Between the trimmed V and J ends, which lost 7 bases and 2 bases, there was a span of 20 bases. The CDR3: CASTSPGASGNTGELFF. CDR3 sequence (DNA): TGTGCCAGCACCTCCCCGGGGGCTAGCGGTAACACCGGGGAGCTGTTTTTT.

This clone occurred once. The V gene is TRBV15, the J gene TRBJ2-7; 12 nucleotides align to TRBD2. CDR1 and CDR2 from the germline V gene are LNHNV and YYDKDF (reference sequence). V shed 0 bases, J shed 6 bases, and the junction held 3 bases outside the gene matches. This CDR3 region has 15 residues. The DNA for the CDR3 is TGTGCCACCAGCAGAGATCGACTAGCGGGGGCCGAGCAGTACTTC. The encoded protein is CATSRDRLAGAEQYF.

The V call is TRBV12-3 or TRBV12-4, the J call TRBJ2-7, with 9 bases identical to TRBD2. The V and J ends lost 7 bases and 6 bases, in that order; junction bases with no gene match: 7. The CDR3 is made up of 13 amino acids. CDR3 loop: CASTRGGRVEQYF. The CDR3 DNA reads as TGTGCCAGCACCAGGGGCGGGAGGGTCGAGCAGTACTTC.

The genes are TRBV6-5 and TRBJ1-6; D is unresolved. The germline gives CDR1 MNHEY, CDR2 SVGAGI. CDR3 size: 13 residues. V lost 6 bases to trimming and J lost 5 bases, with 8 bases between them. The CDR3 nucleotides read TGTGCCAGCAGGGCGGAGAATAATTCACCCCTCCACTTT. Residues: CASRAENNSPLHF.

This clone was observed a handful of times. V gene TRBV3-1 (or the pseudogene TRBV3-2) combines with J gene TRBJ2-3; 13 bases are a match to TRBD2. Germline lookup yields CDR1 LGHDT and CDR2 YNNKEL (reference sequence). Trimming removed 2 bases from V and 0 bases from J; junction bases left unmatched: 5. The CDR3 sequence is 18 residues long. The CDR3 region has the DNA TGTGCCAGCAGCCAAAGACTAGCGGGGGGAACTAGCACAGATACGCAGTATTTT. Protein product: CASSQRLAGGTSTDTQYF.

CDR3 loop: CASSLTSGPYEQYF. CDR3 sequence (DNA): TGTGCCAGCAGTTTGACTAGCGGACCCTACGAGCAGTACTTC. The gene calls are TRBV6-2 or TRBV6-3 and TRBJ2-7, with 9 bases matching TRBD2. V lost 4 bases to trimming and J lost 2 bases; unmatched junction nucleotides: 3. In germline, CDR1 is MNHEY, CDR2 SVGEGT. The CDR3 has 14 residues.

As for this clone: A junction end diverges from the germline sequence, so it may reflect a read error. This chain uses TRBV6-1 with TRBJ1-1, with no clear D. This CDR3 has 14 amino acids. In germline, CDR1 is MNHNS, CDR2 SASEGT. CDR3 sequence reads: CASREVVTDTEAFF. Here the CDR3 DNA reads TGTGCCAGCAGAGAAGTTGTAACGGACACTGAAGCTTTCTTT.

This sequence joins TRBV7-2 and TRBJ1-6; 7 bases map to TRBD1. This CDR3 contains 15 residues. J was trimmed by 5 bases and V by 3 bases; bases with no gene match: 4. Germline V CDR1 and CDR2: SGHTA, FQGNSA. The CDR3 spells CASSFGRGNNSPLHF. The CDR3 bases are TGTGCCAGCAGCTTTGGCAGGGGGAATAATTCACCCCTCCACTTT. Full variable domain (missing parts from reference TRBV7-2 and TRBJ1-6): GAGVSQSPSNKVTEKGKDVELRCDPISGHTALYWYRQSLGQGLEFLIYFQGNSAPDKSGLPSDRFSAERTGGSVSTLTIQRTQQEDSAVYLCASSFGRGNNSPLHFGNGTRLTVT.

The J gene is TRBJ2-6, the V gene TRBV5-1; D perhaps matches TRBD2 (6 bases). In germline, CDR1 is SGHRS, CDR2 YFSETQ. Between the trimmed V and J ends, which lost 6 bases and 0 bases, there was a span of 13 bases. This CDR3 contains 16 residues. CDR3 DNA sequence: TGCGCCAGCATTGGGGGGAGCCTCTCTGGGGCCAACGTCCTGACTTTC. Protein product: CASIGGSLSGANVLTF. The full variable domain, rest sourced from reference TRBV5-1 and TRBJ2-6, is KAGVTQTPRYLIKTRGQQVTLSCSPISGHRSVSWYQQTPGQGLQFLFEYFSETQRNKGNFPGRFSGRQFSNSRSEMNVSTLELGDSALYLCASIGGSLSGANVLTFGAGSRLTVL.

J is TRBJ2-5 and V is TRBV5-5, with 8 bases matching TRBD2. The CDR3 is 15 residues long. The V and J ends lost 2 bases and 1 base, in that order; junction bases with no gene match: 4. Germline CDR1 is SGHKS and CDR2 is YYEKEE (reference sequence). CDR3 amino acids: CASSFNGLAQETQYF. The CDR3 coding sequence is TGTGCCAGCAGCTTCAACGGACTAGCCCAAGAGACCCAGTACTTC.

The chain employs TRBV5-1 and TRBJ1-1; the D gene is possibly TRBD1 (6 bases). CDR1 is SGHRS, CDR2 YFSETQ, per germline. The CDR3 has 16 amino acids. The V end lost 3 bases, the J end lost 1 base, and 16 bases lay between the germline ends. The CDR3 DNA reads as TGCGCCAGCAGCTCTGGTCCACAGGGCGGGAACACTGAAGCTTTCTTT. Protein: CASSSGPQGGNTEAFF. Using reference TRBV5-1 and TRBJ1-1 for the parts outside the CDR3, the full variable domain is KAGVTQTPRYLIKTRGQQVTLSCSPISGHRSVSWYQQTPGQGLQFLFEYFSETQRNKGNFPGRFSGRQFSNSRSEMNVSTLELGDSALYLCASSSGPQGGNTEAFFGQGTRLTVV.

V usage is TRBV19 and J usage is TRBJ1-1, with D uncertain. The CDR3 extends over 14 amino acids. Germline CDR1 is LNHDA and CDR2 is SQIVND (reference sequence). Trimming stripped 6 bases from V and 0 bases from J, with 11 bases between. CDR3 protein: CASRPGRVNTEAFF. The CDR3 DNA reads TGTGCCAGTAGACCTGGGCGGGTGAACACTGAAGCTTTCTTT.

The rearrangement links TRBV5-8 to TRBJ1-5, with D uncertain. The CDR3 extends over 12 amino acids. Germline CDR1 is SGHTS and CDR2 is YDEGEE. Trimming removed 0 bases at V and 9 bases at J, with 7 bases between. CDR3 loop: CASSLALRPQHF. In DNA, the CDR3 is TGTGCCAGCAGCTTGGCCCTTCGGCCCCAGCATTTT.

The chain combines TRBV3-1 (or the pseudogene TRBV3-2) with TRBJ2-7; 10 bases fit TRBD1. The CDR3 length is 14 residues. The germline gives CDR1 LGHDT, CDR2 YNNKEL (reference sequence). V lost 1 base, J lost 6 bases, and 3 bases stayed unmatched. The chain's CDR3 is CASSQARQGAEQYF. In DNA form, the CDR3 reads TGTGCCAGCAGCCAAGCCAGACAGGGGGCCGAGCAGTACTTC.

This clone was picked up one time. This rearrangement joins TRBV8-2 to TRBJ1-1. TRBV8-2 constitutes a pseudogene. The CDR3 length is 9 residues. Here the CDR3 reads CARSAEAFF. The CDR3 region has the DNA TGTGCCCGGTCGGCTGAAGCTTTCTTT.

The chain carries TRBV28 and TRBJ1-4, with 8 bases fitting TRBD1. The V gene end was trimmed by 9 bases and the J gene end by 8 bases; junction bases not matched to a gene: 17. The CDR3 is made up of 16 amino acids. Germline CDR1 MDHEN, CDR2 SYDVKM. CDR3 sequence (DNA): TGTGCCAGTTCTCCCGGGGTCGGACAGGGTAAAGAAAAACTGTTTTTT. It yields the protein CASSPGVGQGKEKLFF.

V is TRBV2 and J is TRBJ2-5; TRBD2 matches 9 bases. Unmatched junction bases numbered 14, after V lost 6 bases and J lost 9 bases. Germline CDR1 reads SNHLY; CDR2 reads FYNNEI. CDR3 length equals 15 residues. This CDR3 reads CASSPLASGTKPQYF. CDR3 bases: TGTGCCAGCAGCCCCCTCGCTAGCGGGACCAAACCCCAGTACTTC.

The rearrangement joins TRBV7-9 to TRBJ2-3, with 9 positions matching TRBD1. V was pared by 5 bases and J by 3 bases, with 9 bases of the junction left unmatched. This CDR3 comprises 16 residues. The V gene's germline CDR1 is SEHNR and CDR2 FQNEAQ (reference sequence). The CDR3 coding sequence is TGTGCCAGCAGCCCCGGCCGGGACAGGGATACAGATACGCAGTATTTT. It encodes CASSPGRDRDTDTQYF. The full variable domain, its missing parts supplied by reference TRBV7-9 and TRBJ2-3, is DTGVSQNPRHKITKRGQNVTFRCDPISEHNRLYWYRQTLGQGPEFLTYFQNEAQLEKSRLLSDRFSAERPKGSFSTLEIQRTEQGDSAMYLCASSPGRDRDTDTQYFGPGTRLTVL.

Note on this clone: The sample has other DNA sequences that encode this CDR3 too. V gene TRBV5-1 combines with J gene TRBJ1-1; D perhaps matches TRBD1 (6 bases). With 3 bases removed from V and 2 bases from J, the gap between germline ends came to 11 bases. Germline assignment: CDR1 SGHRS and CDR2 YFSETQ. The CDR3 loop spans 14 amino acids. The CDR3 sequence is CASSSGQPNTEAFF. Written as DNA, the CDR3 is TGCGCCAGCAGCTCAGGACAGCCTAACACTGAAGCTTTCTTT.

This sequence joins TRBV11-1 and TRBJ2-3; perhaps TRBD1 as D (5 bases). The CDR3 totals 15 residues. V lost 1 base, J lost 4 bases, and 12 bases lay in between. Germline V gene lookup returns CDR1 SGHAT and CDR2 FQDESV (reference sequence). CDR3 loop: CASSLGVQGADTQYF. The CDR3 DNA sequence: TGTGCCAGCAGCTTAGGGGTGCAAGGGGCAGATACGCAGTATTTT.

In its sample, this clone was seen a few times. V is TRBV2 and J is TRBJ1-1; no reliable D call. Germline V gene sequence: CDR1 SNHLY, CDR2 FYNNEI. The V end was cut by 5 bases, the J end by 10 bases, with 14 bases between. CDR3 length: 12 residues. In DNA form, the CDR3 reads TGTGCCAGCAGTTCGTTGGCGGGTTTAGCTTTCTTT. Translated: CASSSLAGLAFF.

CDR3 residues: CASSIQRGGRETQYF. The CDR3 nucleotides read TGTGCCAGTAGTATACAGCGGGGGGGCCGAGAGACCCAGTACTTC. The V and J genes are TRBV19 and TRBJ2-5; 10 nucleotides agree with TRBD2. Germline loops: CDR1 LNHDA, CDR2 SQIVND (reference sequence). The CDR3 loop spans 15 amino acids. J lost 4 bases, V lost 2 bases, and 4 bases had no gene match.

The chain uses TRBV28 and TRBJ1-5, with TRBD1 matching 7 bases. V dropped 5 bases and J dropped 3; count of bases not matched to a gene: 4. The CDR3 has 14 residues. Germline assignment: CDR1 MDHEN and CDR2 SYDVKM. CDR3 region: CASSPGQVNQPQHF. CDR3 coding DNA: TGTGCCAGCAGTCCCGGACAGGTCAATCAGCCCCAGCATTTT.